Following are 17 T cell receptor beta chains from one sample sequenced in a study of T cells after yellow fever vaccination. Via MiXCR, TCRdb re-called the 5' RACE reads, giving one row per CDR3 protein. The sample contains under 600,000 distinct CDR3 sequences, 20% to 25% of which appear only once. Sequenced material: PBMCs, taken approximately 22 days after the first yellow fever vaccination. The receptors come from a young man who received the YFV17D yellow fever vaccine.

The chain joins TRBV10-3 to TRBJ1-3, with D hard to call. V was cut by 2 bases and J by 0 bases, with 8 bases left in between. Germline CDR1 ENHRY, CDR2 SYGVKD. This CDR3 region has 15 residues. The CDR3: CAISELGVSGNTIYF. The CDR3, as DNA: TGTGCCATCAGTGAGCTTGGTGTCTCTGGAAACACCATATATTTT.

The chain combines TRBV5-1 with TRBJ1-2, with a possible D match to TRBD1 (6 bases). V was trimmed by 2 bases and J by 0 bases, leaving 14 bases between them. CDR3 length equals 16 residues. Per the germline V gene, CDR1 is SGHRS and CDR2 is YFSETQ. CDR3 loop: CASSFPRGGSNYGYTF. The CDR3 DNA sequence: TGCGCCAGCAGCTTCCCCAGGGGCGGGTCTAACTATGGCTACACCTTC.

The rearrangement uses TRBV7-9 and TRBJ2-3; D not certain. Germline assignment: CDR1 SEHNR and CDR2 FQNEAQ (reference sequence). This CDR3 has 12 amino acids. V was shortened by 3 bases and J by 6 bases, with 7 bases between the two germline ends. The CDR3 sequence: CASSFPFDTQYF. CDR3 nucleotide sequence: TGTGCCAGCAGCTTCCCCTTCGATACGCAGTATTTT.

This clonotype was seen at least ten times. J is TRBJ2-7 and V is TRBV15, with TRBD2 identical over 8 bases. This CDR3 has 13 residues. V shed 3 bases, J shed 10 bases, and the junction held 8 bases outside the gene matches. The V gene's germline CDR1 is LNHNV and CDR2 YYDKDF (reference sequence). The CDR3 nucleotides read TGTGCCACCAGCAGCGTGATAGCGGGGACCCAGTACGTC. Protein: CATSSVIAGTQYV.

The table lists this clonotype with a few counts. The chain uses TRBV7-8 and TRBJ2-1; D is uncertain. With 4 bases removed from V and 0 bases from J, the gap between germline ends came to 16 bases. CDR1 and CDR2 (germline): SGHVS, FQNEAQ. The CDR3 has 17 amino acids. CDR3 in amino acids: CASSSLGSAGSYNEQFF. The CDR3 nucleotides are TGTGCCAGCAGCTCCCTTGGGTCCGCCGGCTCCTACAATGAGCAGTTCTTC. Full variable domain (missing parts from reference TRBV7-8 and TRBJ2-1): GAGVSQSPRYKVAKRGQDVALRCDPISGHVSLFWYQQALGQGPEFLTYFQNEAQLDKSGLPSDRFFAERPEGSVSTLKIQRTQQEDSAVYLCASSSLGSAGSYNEQFFGPGTRLTVL.

The V gene is TRBV3-1, the J gene TRBJ2-1; maybe TRBD1 (6 bases). From germline, CDR1 is LGHDT and CDR2 YNNKEL (reference sequence). V lost 3 bases to trimming and J lost 3 bases, with 12 bases between them. This CDR3 has 15 amino acids. CDR3 coding DNA: TGTGCCAGCAGCCACCGGACAGAGAGCTACAATGAGCAGTTCTTC. Translating it yields CASSHRTESYNEQFF.

The chain couples TRBV5-1 to TRBJ1-5; unclear D gene. Germline V gene data show CDR1 as SGHRS and CDR2 as YFSETQ. V was pared by 4 bases and J by 6 bases, with 17 bases between. The CDR3 runs 15 residues. The CDR3, as DNA: TGCGCCAGCAGCCTTGCGGGGATATTAGGTCAGCCCCAGCATTTT. This gives the protein CASSLAGILGQPQHF. The full variable domain, with the rest looked up from reference TRBV5-1 and TRBJ1-5, is KAGVTQTPRYLIKTRGQQVTLSCSPISGHRSVSWYQQTPGQGLQFLFEYFSETQRNKGNFPGRFSGRQFSNSRSEMNVSTLELGDSALYLCASSLAGILGQPQHFGDGTRLSIL.

This clonotype has a handful of counts. DNA for the CDR3: TGTGCCAGCAGCTTAAGACAGACTGCCGGGGCCAACGTCCTGACTTTC. This encodes CASSLRQTAGANVLTF. This chain uses TRBV7-2 with TRBJ2-6; D perhaps matches TRBD1 (5 bases). Looked up from germline, CDR1 is SGHTA and CDR2 is FQGNSA. The CDR3 runs 16 residues. The V and J ends lost 2 bases and 4 bases respectively, with 12 bases between them.

The rearrangement uses TRBV4-1 and TRBJ2-1; D remains unclear. CDR1 is MGHRA, CDR2 YSYEKL, per germline. Between the trimmed V and J ends, which lost 0 bases and 0 bases, there was a span of 12 bases. The CDR3 runs 17 residues. The CDR3 region has the DNA TGCGCCAGCAGCCAAGATCTCGCACCACCCTCCTACAATGAGCAGTTCTTC. Translating it yields CASSQDLAPPSYNEQFF.

The J gene is TRBJ1-2, the V gene TRBV12-3 or TRBV12-4; D possibly corresponds to TRBD1 (5 bases). The CDR3 extends over 16 amino acids. Between the trimmed V and J ends, which lost 5 bases and 6 bases, there was a span of 22 bases. In DNA, the CDR3 is TGTGCCAGCAGTCCACTCGGCGGGCCACGGGGGGATGGCTACACCTTC. Translation gives CASSPLGGPRGDGYTF.

This clonotype was seen more than once but under ten times. J is TRBJ2-2 and V is TRBV6-5; TRBD1 might be the D (6 bases). Deletions cut 0 bases from V and 7 bases from J, with 15 bases between. CDR1 and CDR2 from the germline V gene are MNHEY and SVGAGI. The CDR3 is 16 residues long. CDR3 in DNA: TGTGCCAGCAGTTACTCAGGGCAGGGGATCAACGGGGAGCTGTTTTTT. Encoded protein: CASSYSGQGINGELFF.

V usage is TRBV29-1 and J usage is TRBJ2-1; D gene uncertain. The CDR3 covers 13 residues. The ends were cut back, 3 bases at V and 0 bases at J, with 6 bases in the middle. CDR1 is SQVTM and CDR2 is ANQGSEA in the germline V gene. The CDR3: CSVDTFSYNEQFF. The CDR3 nucleotides read TGCAGCGTTGATACCTTCTCCTACAATGAGCAGTTCTTC.

This clonotype was observed a few times. The chain is built from TRBV20-1 and TRBJ2-3; D is unclear. Germline V gene sequence: CDR1 DFQATT, CDR2 SNEGSKA (reference sequence). CDR3 length: 12 amino acids. The V end was cut by 4 bases, the J end by 0 bases, with 5 bases between. The CDR3 DNA is TGCAGTGCTATTAAAAGCACAGATACGCAGTATTTT. Residues: CSAIKSTDTQYF.

V is TRBV20-1 and J is TRBJ1-1; weak D call: TRBD1 (5 bases). The CDR3 is 13 amino acids. V lost 1 base and J lost 5, with 11 bases in between. Germline lookup yields CDR1 DFQATT and CDR2 SNEGSKA (reference sequence). The CDR3 DNA is TGCAGTGCTAGAGTGTGGGGGAATACTGAAGCTTTCTTT. Its translation is CSARVWGNTEAFF.

CDR3 coding DNA: TGTGCCAGCACCCCGGCTTATCTGCTGACGAACACTGAAGCTTTCTTT. It specifies CASTPAYLLTNTEAFF. V gene TRBV12-3 or TRBV12-4 combines with J gene TRBJ1-1, with D uncertain. The CDR3 sequence is 16 residues long. V was cut by 7 bases and J by 1 base, with 19 bases left in between.

This chain links TRBV6-2 or TRBV6-3 with TRBJ1-1, with D possibly matching TRBD1 (6 bases). Germline V lookup: CDR1 MNHEY, CDR2 SVGEGT. There are 13 residues in the CDR3. With 8 bases removed from V and 0 bases from J, the gap between germline ends came to 10 bases. As DNA, the CDR3 is TGTGCCAGCGGGGGGACATTGAACACTGAAGCTTTCTTT. This codes for CASGGTLNTEAFF.

This clonotype was seen more than once but under ten times. The chain uses TRBV7-9 and TRBJ1-1; D is undetermined. The CDR3 totals 13 residues. Trimming pared 5 bases from V and 0 bases from J, leaving 7 bases between. Germline V lookup: CDR1 SEHNR, CDR2 FQNEAQ (reference sequence). The CDR3 bases are TGTGCCAGCAGCGGTCCAGTGAACACTGAAGCTTTCTTT. Translation gives CASSGPVNTEAFF.